Following are 15 T cell receptor beta chains from one sample sequenced in a study of blood T cell repertoires in COVID-19. Using immunoSEQ multiplex PCR, the repertoire was profiled, and TCRdb retains in-frame clones only, with some absent. The table includes about 400,000 clones, about 89% detected once. Specimen: peripheral blood. Every receptor here comes from a woman between 25 and 40 years old with acute or convalescent COVID-19.

The chain is built from TRBV11-2 and TRBJ2-1; tentatively, D is TRBD1 (6 bases). Germline V gene lookup returns CDR1 SGHAT and CDR2 FQNNGV. The V end was cut by 1 base, the J end by 3 bases, with 10 bases between. The CDR3 loop spans 15 amino acids. CDR3 coding DNA: TGTGCCAGCAGCTTAGTAGGCAGGGGCTACAATGAGCAGTTCTTC. Translating gives CASSLVGRGYNEQFF.

This chain joins TRBV27 and TRBJ1-1, with D perhaps matching TRBD1 (6 bases). Germline V gene lookup returns CDR1 MNHEY and CDR2 SMNVEV (reference sequence). This CDR3 region has 17 residues. V lost 0 bases to trimming and J lost 5 bases, with 19 bases between them. CDR3 sequence reads: CASSLSRGAYLPTEAFF. The CDR3 coding sequence is TGTGCCAGCAGTTTATCTCGGGGGGCGTATCTACCGACTGAAGCTTTCTTT.

V usage is TRBV5-1 and J usage is TRBJ2-7, with D hard to call. CDR1 SGHRS and CDR2 YFSETQ come from the germline V gene. V gave up 0 bases and J gave up 5 bases, with 9 bases separating them. The CDR3 contains 13 residues. The CDR3 bases are TGCGCCAGCAGCTTGGTACCTCGAGACGAGCAGTACTTC. This translates into CASSLVPRDEQYF.

V usage is TRBV5-1 and J usage is TRBJ1-3; 8 positions agree with TRBD1. The CDR3 loop spans 19 amino acids. Germline values: CDR1 SGHRS, CDR2 YFSETQ. Trimming took 4 bases from V and 0 from J; bases not matched to a gene: 15. CDR3 sequence (DNA): TGCGCCAGCAGCACCGGGACAGGCACTACCTCCCGCTCTGGAAACACCATATATTTT. It is translated as CASSTGTGTTSRSGNTIYF.

The chain links TRBV10-3 to TRBJ2-5; D remains unclear. This CDR3 is 12 amino acids long. Germline CDR1 is ENHRY and CDR2 is SYGVKD. Trimming took 2 bases from V and 4 from J, leaving 5 bases between them. The CDR3 nucleotides are TGTGCCATCAGTGAGGCGCTAGAGACCCAGTACTTC. Translated: CAISEALETQYF.

The chain couples TRBV27 to TRBJ1-2; TRBD1 might be the D (5 bases). V was clipped by 8 bases and J by 5 bases, with 27 bases between them. This CDR3 is built from 17 residues. Per the germline V gene, CDR1 is MNHEY and CDR2 is SMNVEV (reference sequence). Here the CDR3 reads CASSKMEGLRRWYGYTF. The CDR3, as DNA: TGTGCCAGCTCCAAGATGGAGGGGCTTCGCAGATGGTATGGCTACACCTTC.

The genes are TRBV5-4 and TRBJ2-1; 10 bases match TRBD2. The V segment lost 4 bases and the J segment 5 bases; nucleotides outside the gene matches: 6. Germline-derived CDR1 and CDR2 are SGHNT and YYREEE (reference sequence). The CDR3 has 15 residues. CDR3 coding DNA: TGTGCCAGCAGCCGAACTAGCGGGGTCAACAATGAGCAGTTCTTC. Amino acids: CASSRTSGVNNEQFF.

This chain joins TRBV10-3 and TRBJ2-6, with TRBD1 matching 8 bases. V lost 6 bases and J lost 1; bases outside the gene matches: 8. This CDR3 has 17 residues. The germline CDR1 and CDR2 sequences are ENHRY and SYGVKD. The CDR3 loop reads CAIRGQGSMSGANVLTF. For the CDR3, the DNA is TGTGCCATCAGAGGACAGGGTTCGATGTCTGGGGCCAACGTCCTGACTTTC.

This chain joins TRBV28 and TRBJ1-5, with a tentative D call TRBD1 (5 bases). V dropped 6 bases and J dropped 6 bases, with 15 bases sitting between them. CDR3 length: 14 residues. CDR1 and CDR2 from the germline V gene are MDHEN and SYDVKM. The CDR3 reads CASRNQGFGQPQHF. CDR3 sequence (DNA): TGTGCCAGCAGAAACCAGGGTTTCGGTCAGCCCCAGCATTTT.

To note about this clone: This CDR3 is also generated by other DNA sequences in the sample. The chain recombines TRBV30 with TRBJ2-5; no clear D gene. CDR1 GTSNPN and CDR2 SVGIG come from the germline V gene (reference sequence). Trimming shortened V by 2 bases and J by 3 bases, and 4 bases separated the two germline ends. The CDR3 extends over 11 amino acids. CDR3 DNA sequence: TGTGCCTGGAGTAGAGAAGAGACCCAGTACTTC. Residues: CAWSREETQYF.

The V and J genes are TRBV5-1 and TRBJ2-1, with 8 positions matching TRBD2. Germline CDR1 is SGHRS and CDR2 is YFSETQ. The CDR3 has 15 residues. V lost 3 bases and J lost 2; bases outside the gene matches: 4. The CDR3 spells CASSSRGDAYNEQFF. CDR3 nucleotide sequence: TGCGCCAGCAGCTCGCGGGGGGACGCCTACAATGAGCAGTTCTTC.

The rearrangement joins TRBV9 to TRBJ1-4; perhaps TRBD1 as D (6 bases). Germline assignment: CDR1 SGDLS and CDR2 YYNGEE. V lost 2 bases and J 4 bases, leaving 12 bases between the germline ends. The CDR3 runs to 15 residues. This chain's CDR3 is CASSVRGAGNEKLFF. CDR3 in DNA: TGTGCCAGCAGCGTCAGGGGTGCTGGTAATGAAAAACTGTTTTTT. Together with reference TRBV9 and TRBJ1-4, the CDR3 gives the full variable domain: DSGVTQTPKHLITATGQRVTLRCSPRSGDLSVYWYQQSLDQGLQFLIQYYNGEERAKGNILERFSAQQFPDLHSELNLSSLELGDSALYFCASSVRGAGNEKLFFGSGTQLSVL.

The rearrangement links TRBV9 to TRBJ1-6; the D gene is possibly TRBD1 (5 bases). Looked up from germline, CDR1 is SGDLS and CDR2 is YYNGEE. The CDR3 extends over 15 amino acids. Trimming took 2 bases from V and 8 from J, leaving 14 bases between them. CDR3 residues: CASSVDGRVDSPLHF. CDR3 coding DNA: TGTGCCAGCAGCGTCGACGGCAGGGTGGATTCACCCCTCCACTTT.

The chain uses TRBV24-1 and TRBJ2-2, with D maybe TRBD1 (5 bases). The germline V gene has CDR1 KGHDR and CDR2 SFDVKD. This CDR3 is 15 amino acids long. The V end lost 2 bases, the J end lost 7 bases, and 13 bases lay between the germline ends. CDR3: CATSDSQVVSGELFF. DNA of the CDR3: TGTGCCACCAGTGATTCACAGGTTGTCAGCGGGGAGCTGTTTTTT.

The CDR3 nucleotides are TGTGCCAGCAGTGGATGGGACAGAACCTACGAGCAGTACTTC. Translated: CASSGWDRTYEQYF. V usage is TRBV2 and J usage is TRBJ2-7; the match to TRBD1 covers 7 bases. The trim removed 4 bases at V and 2 bases at J, leaving 5 bases unmatched. The CDR3 is made up of 14 amino acids. CDR1 and CDR2 (germline): SNHLY, FYNNEI.